The source of this T cell receptor beta chain is a study of blood T cell repertoires in COVID-19. Study in general: Whether acute or convalescent, the COVID-19 samples came from the United States, Italy and Spain. PBMCs, B-cell-depleted T cells, or T cells provided the cDNA or gDNA that made up the material.

The sample holds a few counts of this clone. Original data processing: Estimates of nucleated cell counts were drawn from the amplification of reference gene primers. Assay: immunoSEQ multiplex PCR; the TCRdb copy retains only in-frame clones and omits some. From that table come the V and J calls and clone size; the DNA was used to work out D and trimming. This table holds approximately 51,000 clones, under 95% found once. Source material: peripheral blood. The TCR originated in a man aged 65 to 85 with active COVID-19.

Written as DNA, the CDR3 is TGTGCCAGCAGCTTAAGAGCCTCTAGGGGCGGGACAGGGAACTACGAGCAGTACTTC. It yields the protein CASSLRASRGGTGNYEQYF. The chain combines TRBV7-3 with TRBJ2-7, with 9 bases identical to TRBD1. Germline CDR1 SGHTA, CDR2 FQGTGA. Trimming took 1 base from V and 3 from J; bases not matched to a gene: 16. CDR3 length equals 19 residues.